This T cell receptor (beta chain) was profiled in a study of identical twins. Findings and limits, study-wide: Invariant T cells like MAIT and iNKT could partly confound the zero-insertion analyses. Among monozygotic twins, out-of-frame TCR alpha sharing exceeded what models predicted. In cord blood, abundant beta clonotypes had fewer insertions; memory showed no trend.

Using its own MiXCR run on the 5' RACE reads, TCRdb lists one record per CDR3 protein. The sample has roughly 720,000 distinct CDR3 sequences, 18% seen once. A note on this clonotype: Its antigen is unknown.

These sequences were also reported in another study, on T cells expressing NK-cell markers. That work states: In several donors, dominant clonotypes made up about 25-60.1% of CD3+CD56-NKG2C+ cells.

This TCR was sampled from a woman aged 18-29 years in good health. Sequenced material: PBMCs.

CDR3 sequence: CASSQDWGREQFF. Here the CDR3 DNA reads TGTGCCAGCAGCCAAGATTGGGGAAGGGAGCAGTTCTTC. The chain uses TRBV3-1 and TRBJ2-1; no clear D. Germline V gene data show CDR1 as LGHDT and CDR2 as YNNKEL (reference sequence). CDR3 length: 13 residues. The V and J ends lost 0 bases and 10 bases respectively, with 10 bases between them.